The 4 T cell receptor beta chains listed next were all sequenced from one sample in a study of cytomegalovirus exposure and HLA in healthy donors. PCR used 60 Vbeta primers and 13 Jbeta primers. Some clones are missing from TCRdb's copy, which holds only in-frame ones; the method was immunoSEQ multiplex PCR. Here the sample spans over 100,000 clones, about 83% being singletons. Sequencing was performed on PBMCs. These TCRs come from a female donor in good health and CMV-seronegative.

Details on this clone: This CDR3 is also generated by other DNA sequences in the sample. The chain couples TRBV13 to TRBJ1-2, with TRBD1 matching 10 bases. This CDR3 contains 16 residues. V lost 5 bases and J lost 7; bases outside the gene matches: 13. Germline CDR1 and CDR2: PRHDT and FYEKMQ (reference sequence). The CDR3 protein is CASSTGDRGSATGYTF. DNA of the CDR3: TGTGCCAGCAGCACTGGGGACAGGGGCAGCGCGACTGGCTACACCTTC.

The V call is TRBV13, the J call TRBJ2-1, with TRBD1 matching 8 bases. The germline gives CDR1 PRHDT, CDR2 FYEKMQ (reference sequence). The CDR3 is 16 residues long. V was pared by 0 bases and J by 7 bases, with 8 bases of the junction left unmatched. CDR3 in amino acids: CASSLGGQGRGNEQFF. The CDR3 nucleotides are TGTGCCAGCAGCTTAGGAGGACAGGGTAGAGGAAATGAGCAGTTCTTC. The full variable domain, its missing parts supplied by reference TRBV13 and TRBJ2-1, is AAGVIQSPRHLIKEKRETATLKCYPIPRHDTVYWYQQGPGQDPQFLISFYEKMQSDKGSIPDRFSAQQFSDYHSELNMSSLELGDSALYFCASSLGGQGRGNEQFFGPGTRLTVL.

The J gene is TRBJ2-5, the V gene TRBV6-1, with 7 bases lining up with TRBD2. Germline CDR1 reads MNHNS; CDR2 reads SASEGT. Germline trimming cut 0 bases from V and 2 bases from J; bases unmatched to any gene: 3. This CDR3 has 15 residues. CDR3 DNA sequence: TGTGCCAGCAGTGAAGCGCTGGGAGGGCAAGAGACCCAGTACTTC. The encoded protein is CASSEALGGQETQYF.

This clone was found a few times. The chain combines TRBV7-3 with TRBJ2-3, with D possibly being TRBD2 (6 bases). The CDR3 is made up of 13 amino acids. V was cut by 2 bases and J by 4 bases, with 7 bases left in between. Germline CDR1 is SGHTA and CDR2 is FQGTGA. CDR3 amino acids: CASSLRESDTQYF. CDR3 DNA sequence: TGTGCCAGCAGCTTACGGGAGTCAGATACGCAGTATTTT.